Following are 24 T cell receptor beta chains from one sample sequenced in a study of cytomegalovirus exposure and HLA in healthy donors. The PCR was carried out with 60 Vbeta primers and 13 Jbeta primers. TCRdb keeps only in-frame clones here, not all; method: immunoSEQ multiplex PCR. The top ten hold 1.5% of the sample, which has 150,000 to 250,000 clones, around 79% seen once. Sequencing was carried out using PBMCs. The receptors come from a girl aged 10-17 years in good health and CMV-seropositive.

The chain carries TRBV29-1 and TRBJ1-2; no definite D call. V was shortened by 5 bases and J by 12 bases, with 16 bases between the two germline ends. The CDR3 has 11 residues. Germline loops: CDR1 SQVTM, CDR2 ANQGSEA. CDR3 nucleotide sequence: TGCAGCGTTACGGGAGCCTTTCCCCACACCTTC. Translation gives CSVTGAFPHTF.

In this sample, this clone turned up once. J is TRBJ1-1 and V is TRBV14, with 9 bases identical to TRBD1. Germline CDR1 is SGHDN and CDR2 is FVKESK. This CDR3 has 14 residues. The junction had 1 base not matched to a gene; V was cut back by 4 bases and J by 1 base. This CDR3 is CASSLGQGNTEAFF. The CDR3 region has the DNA TGTGCCAGCAGCCTGGGACAGGGGAACACTGAAGCTTTCTTT.

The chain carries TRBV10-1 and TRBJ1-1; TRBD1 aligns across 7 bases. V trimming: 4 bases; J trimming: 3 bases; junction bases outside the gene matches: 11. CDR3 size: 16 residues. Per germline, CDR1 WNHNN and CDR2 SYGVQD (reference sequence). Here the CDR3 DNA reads TGCGCCAGCAGTGGACCCCGGGACAGCTATGACACTGAAGCTTTCTTT. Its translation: CASSGPRDSYDTEAFF.

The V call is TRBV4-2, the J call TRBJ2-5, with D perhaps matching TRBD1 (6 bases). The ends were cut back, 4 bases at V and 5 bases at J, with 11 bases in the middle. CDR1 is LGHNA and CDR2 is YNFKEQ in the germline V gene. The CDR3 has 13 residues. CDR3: CASSPGGAETQYF. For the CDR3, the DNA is TGTGCCAGCAGCCCTGGGGGCGCGGAGACCCAGTACTTC.

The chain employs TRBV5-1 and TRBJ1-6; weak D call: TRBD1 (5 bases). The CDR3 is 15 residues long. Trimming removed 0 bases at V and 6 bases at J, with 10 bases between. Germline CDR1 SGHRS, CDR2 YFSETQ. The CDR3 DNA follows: TGCGCCAGCAGCTTGGCCTTGGGGCCTAATTCACCCCTCCACTTT. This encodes CASSLALGPNSPLHF. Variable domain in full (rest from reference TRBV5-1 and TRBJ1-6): KAGVTQTPRYLIKTRGQQVTLSCSPISGHRSVSWYQQTPGQGLQFLFEYFSETQRNKGNFPGRFSGRQFSNSRSEMNVSTLELGDSALYLCASSLALGPNSPLHFGNGTRLTVT.

The CDR3 spells CASTGSVNTGELFF. CDR3 bases: TGTGCCAGCACGGGGAGCGTAAACACCGGGGAGCTGTTTTTT. The chain has TRBV7-9 and TRBJ2-2, with D possibly matching TRBD2 (5 bases). V was shortened by 7 bases and J by 2 bases, with 11 bases between the two germline ends. This CDR3 region has 14 residues. Germline V gene lookup returns CDR1 SEHNR and CDR2 FQNEAQ (reference sequence).

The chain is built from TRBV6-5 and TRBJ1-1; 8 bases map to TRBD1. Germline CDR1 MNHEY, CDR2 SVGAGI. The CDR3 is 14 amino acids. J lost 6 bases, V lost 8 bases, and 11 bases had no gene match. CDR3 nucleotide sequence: TGTGCCAGCGGATTACAGGGGGTAACGGCTGAAGCTTTCTTT. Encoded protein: CASGLQGVTAEAFF.

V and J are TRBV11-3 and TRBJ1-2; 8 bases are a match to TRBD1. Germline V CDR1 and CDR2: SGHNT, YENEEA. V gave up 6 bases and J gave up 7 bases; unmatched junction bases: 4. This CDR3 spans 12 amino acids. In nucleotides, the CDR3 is TGTGCCAGCAGTTATGACAGGGGTGGCTACACCTTC. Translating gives CASSYDRGGYTF.

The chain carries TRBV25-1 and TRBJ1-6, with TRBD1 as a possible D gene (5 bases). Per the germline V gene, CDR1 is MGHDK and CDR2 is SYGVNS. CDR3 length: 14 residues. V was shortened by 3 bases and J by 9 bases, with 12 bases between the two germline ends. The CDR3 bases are TGTGCCAGCAGTGAGCCAGGGAGGTTTTCACCCCTCCACTTT. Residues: CASSEPGRFSPLHF.

The CDR3 DNA reads as TGTGCCAGCAGTTCTTATAGCAATCAGCCCCAGCATTTT. Translation: CASSSYSNQPQHF. The chain carries TRBV2 and TRBJ1-5; D is undetermined. The CDR3 covers 13 residues. Trimming took off 5 bases at V and 0 bases at J, with 5 bases between the two ends. Germline CDR1 and CDR2: SNHLY and FYNNEI.

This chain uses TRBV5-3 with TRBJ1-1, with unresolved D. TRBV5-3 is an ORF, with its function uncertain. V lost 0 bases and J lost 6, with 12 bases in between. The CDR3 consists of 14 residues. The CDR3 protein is CARSLGGEVSEAFF. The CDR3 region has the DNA TGTGCCAGAAGCTTGGGGGGAGAGGTTTCTGAAGCTTTCTTT.

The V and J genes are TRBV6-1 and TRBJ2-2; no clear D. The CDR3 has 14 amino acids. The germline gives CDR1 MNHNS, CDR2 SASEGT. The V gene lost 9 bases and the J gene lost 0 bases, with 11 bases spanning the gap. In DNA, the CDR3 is TGTGCCAGTAGACTGAAACCGAACACCGGGGAGCTGTTTTTT. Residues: CASRLKPNTGELFF.

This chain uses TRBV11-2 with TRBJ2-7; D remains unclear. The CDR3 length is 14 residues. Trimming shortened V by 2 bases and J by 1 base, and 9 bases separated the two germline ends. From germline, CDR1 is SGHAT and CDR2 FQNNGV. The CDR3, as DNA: TGTGCCAGCAGCTTAAGAGAGAAATCCTACGAGCAGTACTTC. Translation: CASSLREKSYEQYF.

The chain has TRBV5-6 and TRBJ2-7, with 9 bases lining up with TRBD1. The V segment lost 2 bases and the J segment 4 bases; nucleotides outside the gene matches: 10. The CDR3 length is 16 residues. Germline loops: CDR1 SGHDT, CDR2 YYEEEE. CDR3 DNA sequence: TGTGCCAGCAGCTTAAGCCCGGGACAGGGACGGTACGAGCAGTACTTC. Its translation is CASSLSPGQGRYEQYF.

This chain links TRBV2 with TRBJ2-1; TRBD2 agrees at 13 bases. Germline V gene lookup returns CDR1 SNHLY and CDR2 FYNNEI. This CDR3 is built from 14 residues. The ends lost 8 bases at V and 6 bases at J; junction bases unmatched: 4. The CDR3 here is CASARTSGGNEQFF. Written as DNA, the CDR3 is TGTGCCAGCGCACGGACTAGCGGGGGCAATGAGCAGTTCTTC.

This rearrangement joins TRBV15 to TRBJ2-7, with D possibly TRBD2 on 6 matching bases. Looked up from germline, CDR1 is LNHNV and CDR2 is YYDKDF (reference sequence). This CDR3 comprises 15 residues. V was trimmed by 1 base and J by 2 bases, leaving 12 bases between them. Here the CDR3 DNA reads TGTGCCACCAGCAGAGTTAGTAGCGGAGCCTACGAGCAGTACTTC. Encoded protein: CATSRVSSGAYEQYF.

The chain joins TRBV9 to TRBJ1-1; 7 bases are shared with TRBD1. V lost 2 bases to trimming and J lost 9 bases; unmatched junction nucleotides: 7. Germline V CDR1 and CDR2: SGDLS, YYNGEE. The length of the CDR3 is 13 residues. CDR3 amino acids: CASSVQGGDKAFF. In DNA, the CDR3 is TGTGCCAGCAGCGTCCAGGGGGGAGATAAAGCTTTCTTT.

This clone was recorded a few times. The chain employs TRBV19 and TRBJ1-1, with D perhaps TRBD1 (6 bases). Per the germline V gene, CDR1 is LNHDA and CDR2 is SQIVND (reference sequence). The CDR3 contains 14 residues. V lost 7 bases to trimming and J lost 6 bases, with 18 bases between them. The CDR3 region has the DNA TGTGCCAGTACCAAACAGGGACCGCCACCTGAAGCTTTCTTT. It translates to CASTKQGPPPEAFF.

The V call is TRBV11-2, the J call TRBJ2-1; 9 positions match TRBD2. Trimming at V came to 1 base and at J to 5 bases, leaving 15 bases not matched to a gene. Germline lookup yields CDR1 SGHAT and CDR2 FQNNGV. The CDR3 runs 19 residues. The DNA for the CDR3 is TGTGCCAGCAGCTTAGTTTTGATCGATCTAGCGGGGTTAAACAATGAGCAGTTCTTC. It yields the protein CASSLVLIDLAGLNNEQFF.

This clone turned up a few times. The chain's CDR3 is CASSLTGDQETQYF. CDR3 nucleotides: TGTGCCAGCAGCCTGACAGGGGACCAAGAGACCCAGTACTTC. The rearrangement joins TRBV5-6 to TRBJ2-5; 8 bases fit TRBD1. CDR3 length: 14 residues. V lost 4 bases and J lost 0; bases outside the gene matches: 2. From germline, CDR1 is SGHDT and CDR2 YYEEEE. Filled out from reference TRBV5-6 and TRBJ2-5, the complete variable domain reads DAGVTQSPTHLIKTRGQQVTLRCSPKSGHDTVSWYQQALGQGPQFIFQYYEEEERQRGNFPDRFSGHQFPNYSSELNVNALLLGDSALYLCASSLTGDQETQYFGPGTRLLVL.

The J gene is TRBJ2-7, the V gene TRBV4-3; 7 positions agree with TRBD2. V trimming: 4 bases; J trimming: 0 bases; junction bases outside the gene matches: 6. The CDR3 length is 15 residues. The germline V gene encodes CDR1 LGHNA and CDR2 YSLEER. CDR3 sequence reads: CASSLERGPSYEQYF. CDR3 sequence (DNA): TGCGCCAGCAGCCTCGAGCGGGGCCCCTCCTACGAGCAGTACTTC.

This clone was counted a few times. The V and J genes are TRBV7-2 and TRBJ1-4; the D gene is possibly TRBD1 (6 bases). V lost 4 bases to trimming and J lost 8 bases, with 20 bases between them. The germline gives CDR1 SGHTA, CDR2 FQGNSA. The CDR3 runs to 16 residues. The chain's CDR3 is CASSSNRVSAVEKLFF. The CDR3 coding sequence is TGTGCCAGCAGCTCCAACAGGGTTTCGGCAGTCGAAAAACTGTTTTTT.

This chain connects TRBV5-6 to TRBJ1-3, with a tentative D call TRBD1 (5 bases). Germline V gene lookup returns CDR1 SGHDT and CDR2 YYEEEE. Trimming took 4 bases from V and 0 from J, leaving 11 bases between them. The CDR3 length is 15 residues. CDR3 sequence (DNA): TGTGCCAGCAGCCCGGGGGGGGGCTCTGGAAACACCATATATTTT. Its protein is CASSPGGGSGNTIYF.

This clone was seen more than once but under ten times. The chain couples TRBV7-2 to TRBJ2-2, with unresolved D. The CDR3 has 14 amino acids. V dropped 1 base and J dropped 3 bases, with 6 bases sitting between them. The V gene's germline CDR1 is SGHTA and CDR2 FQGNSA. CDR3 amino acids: CASSLGGDTGELFF. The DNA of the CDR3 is TGTGCCAGCAGCTTAGGCGGAGACACCGGGGAGCTGTTTTTT.